This T cell receptor (beta chain) stems from a study of vaccination and CD4 T cells after COVID-19. Turning to the study itself: Every culture used as a control got a CEFX pool, an HIV-1 Nef pool, or no peptide.

An Oncomine TCR Beta short-read assay was used to sequence the DNA from cultured CD4+ T cells. TCRdb re-called the PCR reads with MiXCR, one entry per CDR3 protein. The sample carries roughly 15,000 distinct CDR3 sequences, roughly two fifths recorded once. The CDR3 extends over 12 amino acids. CDR1 and CDR2 (germline): SGDLS, YYNGEE. V was clipped by 7 bases and J by 2 bases, with 9 bases between them. With regard to this clonotype: The antigen is not known.

Regarding treatment: approximately nine-day PBMC culture with coronavirus spike peptide pools or control peptides (ViraFEST assay). The authors cultured fewer than 2.5 million PBMCs per well with around 10 IU/ml IL-2 and approximately 10 ug/ml peptide pools. V usage is TRBV9 and J usage is TRBJ1-2, with D uncertain. Sequences were obtained from CD4+ T cells from blood, cultured in vitro. This clonotype was obtained from a human donor who had recovered from COVID-19. CDR3 nucleotide sequence: TGTGCCAGCCGAGGAGGGAACTATGGCTACACCTTC. Its protein is CASRGGNYGYTF.